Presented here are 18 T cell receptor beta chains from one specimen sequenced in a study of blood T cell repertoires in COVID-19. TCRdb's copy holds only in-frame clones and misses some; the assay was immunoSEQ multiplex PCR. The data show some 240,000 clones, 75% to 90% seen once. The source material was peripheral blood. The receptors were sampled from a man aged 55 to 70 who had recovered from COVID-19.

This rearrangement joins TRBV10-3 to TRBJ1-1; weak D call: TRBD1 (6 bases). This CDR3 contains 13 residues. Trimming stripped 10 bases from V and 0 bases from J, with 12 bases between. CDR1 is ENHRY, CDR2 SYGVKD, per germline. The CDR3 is CASWTDMNTEAFF. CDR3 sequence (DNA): TGTGCCAGCTGGACAGACATGAACACTGAAGCTTTCTTT.

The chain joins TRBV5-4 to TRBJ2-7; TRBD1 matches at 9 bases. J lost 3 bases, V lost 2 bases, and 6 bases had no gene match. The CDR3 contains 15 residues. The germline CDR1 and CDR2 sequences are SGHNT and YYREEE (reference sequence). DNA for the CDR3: TGTGCCAGCAGCTTAGGGGGACAGGGAAACTACGAGCAGTACTTC. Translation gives CASSLGGQGNYEQYF.

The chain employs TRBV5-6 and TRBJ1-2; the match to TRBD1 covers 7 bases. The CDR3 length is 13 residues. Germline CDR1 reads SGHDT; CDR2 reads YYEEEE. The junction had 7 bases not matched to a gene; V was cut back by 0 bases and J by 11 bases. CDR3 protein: CASSLGGGLRYTF. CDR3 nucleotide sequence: TGTGCCAGCAGCTTGGGAGGGGGCTTAAGATACACCTTC.

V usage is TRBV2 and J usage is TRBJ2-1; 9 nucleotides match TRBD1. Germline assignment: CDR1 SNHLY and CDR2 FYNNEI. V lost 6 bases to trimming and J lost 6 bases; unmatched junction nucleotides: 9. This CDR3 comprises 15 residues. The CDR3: CASRPGQGIGNEQFF. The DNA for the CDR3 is TGTGCCAGCAGACCGGGACAGGGAATTGGCAATGAGCAGTTCTTC.

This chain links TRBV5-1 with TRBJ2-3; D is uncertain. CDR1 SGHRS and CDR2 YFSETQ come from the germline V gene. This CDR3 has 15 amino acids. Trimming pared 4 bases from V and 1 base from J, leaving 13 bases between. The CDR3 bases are TGCGCCAGCAGCCTCCAAGCCACGGGCACAGATACGCAGTATTTT. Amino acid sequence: CASSLQATGTDTQYF.

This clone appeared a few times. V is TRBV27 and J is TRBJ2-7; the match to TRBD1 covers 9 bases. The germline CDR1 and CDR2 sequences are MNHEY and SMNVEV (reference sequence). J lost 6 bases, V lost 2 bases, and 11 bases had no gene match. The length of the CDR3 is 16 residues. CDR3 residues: CASSLLVWDRAIEQYV. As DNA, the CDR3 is TGTGCCAGCAGTTTACTCGTCTGGGACAGGGCTATCGAGCAGTACGTC.

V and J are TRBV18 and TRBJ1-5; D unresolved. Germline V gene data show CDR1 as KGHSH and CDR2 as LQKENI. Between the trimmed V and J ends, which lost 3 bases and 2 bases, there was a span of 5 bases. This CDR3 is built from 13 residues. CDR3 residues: CASSPGGNQPQHF. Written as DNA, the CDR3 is TGTGCCAGCTCACCGGGCGGCAATCAGCCCCAGCATTTT. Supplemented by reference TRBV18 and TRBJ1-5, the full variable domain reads NAGVMQNPRHLVRRRGQEARLRCSPMKGHSHVYWYRQLPEEGLKFMVYLQKENIIDESGMPKERFSAEFPKEGPSILRIQQVVRGDSAAYFCASSPGGNQPQHFGDGTRLSIL.

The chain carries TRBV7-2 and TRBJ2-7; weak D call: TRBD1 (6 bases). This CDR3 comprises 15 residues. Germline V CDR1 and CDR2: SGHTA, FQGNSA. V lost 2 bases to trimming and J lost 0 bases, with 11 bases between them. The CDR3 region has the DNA TGTGCCAGCAGCTTAACCCAGGACAGCTCCTACGAGCAGTACTTC. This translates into CASSLTQDSSYEQYF.

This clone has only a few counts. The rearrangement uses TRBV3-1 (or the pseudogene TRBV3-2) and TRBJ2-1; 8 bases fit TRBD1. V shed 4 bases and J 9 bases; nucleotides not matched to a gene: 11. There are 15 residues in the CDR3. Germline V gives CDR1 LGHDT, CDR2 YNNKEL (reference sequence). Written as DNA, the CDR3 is TGTGCCAGCAGCCCCCGGGACAGGTCTTTTGGTGAGCAGTTCTTC. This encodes CASSPRDRSFGEQFF.

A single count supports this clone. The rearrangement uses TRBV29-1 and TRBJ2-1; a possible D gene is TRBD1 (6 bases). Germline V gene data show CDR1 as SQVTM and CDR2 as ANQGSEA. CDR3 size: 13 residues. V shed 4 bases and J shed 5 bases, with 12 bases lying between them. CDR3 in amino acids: CSVVWGQNNEQFF. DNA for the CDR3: TGCAGCGTTGTATGGGGGCAGAACAATGAGCAGTTCTTC.

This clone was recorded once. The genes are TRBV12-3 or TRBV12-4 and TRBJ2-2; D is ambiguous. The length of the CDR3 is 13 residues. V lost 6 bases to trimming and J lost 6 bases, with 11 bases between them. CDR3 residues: CASSPFGPGELFF. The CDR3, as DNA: TGTGCCAGCAGCCCCTTTGGGCCCGGGGAGCTGTTTTTT.

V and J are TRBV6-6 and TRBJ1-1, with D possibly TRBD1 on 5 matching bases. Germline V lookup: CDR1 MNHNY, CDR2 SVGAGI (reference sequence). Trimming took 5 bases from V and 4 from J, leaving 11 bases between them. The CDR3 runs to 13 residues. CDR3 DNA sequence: TGTGCCAGCAGTCGCCAGGGATCCACTGAAGCTTTCTTT. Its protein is CASSRQGSTEAFF.

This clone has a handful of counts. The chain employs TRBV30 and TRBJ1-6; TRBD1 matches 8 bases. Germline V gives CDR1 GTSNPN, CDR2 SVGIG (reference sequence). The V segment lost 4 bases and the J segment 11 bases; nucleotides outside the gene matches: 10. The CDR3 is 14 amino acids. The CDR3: CAWNDRGSSTPLHF. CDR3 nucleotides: TGTGCCTGGAACGACAGGGGTTCGTCGACACCCCTCCACTTT.

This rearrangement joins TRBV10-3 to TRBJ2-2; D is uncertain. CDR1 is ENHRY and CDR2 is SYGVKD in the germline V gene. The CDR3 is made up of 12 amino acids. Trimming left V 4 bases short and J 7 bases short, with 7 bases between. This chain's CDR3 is CAISVLSGELFF. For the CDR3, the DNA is TGTGCCATCAGTGTTCTGAGCGGGGAGCTGTTTTTT.

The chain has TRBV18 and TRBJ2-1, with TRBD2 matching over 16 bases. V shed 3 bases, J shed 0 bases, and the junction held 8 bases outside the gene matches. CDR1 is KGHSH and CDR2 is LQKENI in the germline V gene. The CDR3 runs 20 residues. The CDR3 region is CASSPPLGTSGGVSYNEQFF. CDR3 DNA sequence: TGTGCCAGCTCACCCCCACTTGGGACTAGCGGGGGGGTCTCCTACAATGAGCAGTTCTTC.

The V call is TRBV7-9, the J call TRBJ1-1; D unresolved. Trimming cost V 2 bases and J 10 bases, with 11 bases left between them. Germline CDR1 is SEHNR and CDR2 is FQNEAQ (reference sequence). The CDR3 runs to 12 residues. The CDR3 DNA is TGTGCCAGCAGCTTAATGAGTGGTGGAGCTTTCTTT. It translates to CASSLMSGGAFF.

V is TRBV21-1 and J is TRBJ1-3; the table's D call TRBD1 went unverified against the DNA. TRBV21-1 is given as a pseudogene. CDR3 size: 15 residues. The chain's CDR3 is CASSRSRDRGNTIYF. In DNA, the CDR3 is TGTGCCAGCAGCAGAAGCCGGGACAGAGGAAACACCATATATTTT.

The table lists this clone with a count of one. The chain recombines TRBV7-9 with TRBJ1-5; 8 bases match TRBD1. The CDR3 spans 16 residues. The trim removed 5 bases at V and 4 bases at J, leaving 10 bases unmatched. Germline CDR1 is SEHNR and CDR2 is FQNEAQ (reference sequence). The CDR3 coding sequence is TGTGCCAGCAGCCCCGCAACTGGACAGGGTAATCAGCCCCAGCATTTT. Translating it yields CASSPATGQGNQPQHF.